Following are 5 T cell receptor beta chains from one sample sequenced in a study of beta chain features in type 1 diabetes. The sequenced template was cDNA made from the entire isolated RNA. Profiled with immunoSEQ multiplex PCR; TCRdb holds only in-frame clones, not every one. This table holds around 500,000 clones, roughly 30% found once. The sequencing sample was made of naive CD4+ T cells from blood. These receptor sequences come from a man aged 18 to 30 in good health.

This sequence joins TRBV7-6 and TRBJ2-7, with 7 bases fitting TRBD1. Trimming took 5 bases from V and 0 from J; bases not matched to a gene: 10. CDR3 length equals 16 residues. Looked up from germline, CDR1 is SGHVS and CDR2 is FNYEAQ. CDR3 in DNA: TGTGCCAGCAGCCGCGATATGGCAGGGGGCTCCTACGAGCAGTACTTC. Translating gives CASSRDMAGGSYEQYF.

This rearrangement joins TRBV7-8 to TRBJ2-1; 7 nucleotides agree with TRBD2. The trim removed 5 bases at V and 3 bases at J, leaving 10 bases unmatched. The germline V gene has CDR1 SGHVS and CDR2 FQNEAQ. The CDR3 runs to 16 residues. The CDR3 nucleotides are TGTGCCAGCAGCCCATACCGGACTAGGGGCTACAATGAGCAGTTCTTC. Its translation: CASSPYRTRGYNEQFF. The full variable domain, with the rest looked up from reference TRBV7-8 and TRBJ2-1, is GAGVSQSPRYKVAKRGQDVALRCDPISGHVSLFWYQQALGQGPEFLTYFQNEAQLDKSGLPSDRFFAERPEGSVSTLKIQRTQQEDSAVYLCASSPYRTRGYNEQFFGPGTRLTVL.

This clone was seen a few times. The rearrangement joins TRBV18 to TRBJ1-4, with a weak D call TRBD1 (6 bases). The length of the CDR3 is 15 residues. Trimming pared 8 bases from V and 2 bases from J, leaving 15 bases between. CDR1 and CDR2 from the germline V gene are KGHSH and LQKENI. The DNA of the CDR3 is TGTGCCAGCGCGCCCCCAGGGGCGACTAATGAAAAACTGTTTTTT. Translation: CASAPPGATNEKLFF. Drawing the rest from reference TRBV18 and TRBJ1-4, the complete variable domain is NAGVMQNPRHLVRRRGQEARLRCSPMKGHSHVYWYRQLPEEGLKFMVYLQKENIIDESGMPKERFSAEFPKEGPSILRIQQVVRGDSAAYFCASAPPGATNEKLFFGSGTQLSVL.

This clone was picked up a small number of times. J is TRBJ2-1 and V is TRBV18; D perhaps matches TRBD2 (6 bases). The ends were cut back, 2 bases at V and 0 bases at J, with 11 bases in the middle. Germline CDR1 is KGHSH and CDR2 is LQKENI. There are 16 residues in the CDR3. In nucleotides, the CDR3 is TGTGCCAGCTCACCAAAGGAGGGTAGCTCCTACAATGAGCAGTTCTTC. As protein: CASSPKEGSSYNEQFF. The whole variable domain, remainder taken from reference TRBV18 and TRBJ2-1, is NAGVMQNPRHLVRRRGQEARLRCSPMKGHSHVYWYRQLPEEGLKFMVYLQKENIIDESGMPKERFSAEFPKEGPSILRIQQVVRGDSAAYFCASSPKEGSSYNEQFFGPGTRLTVL.

The gene calls are TRBV7-2 and TRBJ2-4, with D possibly matching TRBD1 (6 bases). Germline lookup yields CDR1 SGHTA and CDR2 FQGNSA. CDR3 length: 14 amino acids. Trimming cost V 5 bases and J 1 base, with 9 bases left between them. CDR3 in DNA: TGTGCCAGCAGCGTCGACAGGGCCAAAAACATTCAGTACTTC. This encodes CASSVDRAKNIQYF.